These 16 T cell receptor beta chains originate from one sample sequenced in a study of blood T cell repertoires in COVID-19. This table comes from immunoSEQ multiplex PCR, and its TCRdb copy is limited to in-frame clones, with some not included. This sample has 60,000 to 85,000 clones, with 83% found just once. Sequenced input: peripheral blood. These TCRs come from a man of 80 years or more with acute or convalescent COVID-19.

This chain joins TRBV7-9 and TRBJ1-2; TRBD1 might be the D (5 bases). Germline CDR1 reads SEHNR; CDR2 reads FQNEAQ (reference sequence). The CDR3 is 15 residues long. V shed 5 bases and J shed 3 bases, with 16 bases lying between them. The CDR3 region is CASSPGGWGYYGYTF. CDR3 coding DNA: TGTGCCAGCAGCCCCGGGGGTTGGGGATACTATGGCTACACCTTC.

The sample holds one count of this clone. V is TRBV6-5 and J is TRBJ1-5; the D is unclear. The germline V and J ends were trimmed by 11 bases and 2 bases, with 13 bases remaining between them. The CDR3 length is 13 residues. CDR1 is MNHEY, CDR2 SVGAGI, per germline. CDR3 sequence (DNA): TGTGCCGGGAGGGTCTTCGGCAATCAGCCCCAGCATTTT. This translates into CAGRVFGNQPQHF.

This rearrangement joins TRBV19 to TRBJ2-7, with D perhaps TRBD2 (6 bases). CDR3 size: 14 residues. The germline V gene encodes CDR1 LNHDA and CDR2 SQIVND (reference sequence). The ends were cut back, 1 base at V and 3 bases at J, with 10 bases in the middle. The CDR3 region is CASSIVGGSYEQYF. In DNA, the CDR3 is TGTGCCAGTAGTATAGTTGGAGGGAGCTACGAGCAGTACTTC.

The rearrangement uses TRBV7-2 and TRBJ1-4, with TRBD1 as a possible D gene (5 bases). The CDR3 loop spans 14 amino acids. Germline values: CDR1 SGHTA, CDR2 FQGNSA. V lost 3 bases to trimming and J lost 7 bases, with 12 bases between them. Here the CDR3 reads CASSFRQGSEKLFF. CDR3 in DNA: TGTGCCAGCAGCTTTAGGCAGGGTAGTGAAAAACTGTTTTTT.

V gene TRBV19 combines with J gene TRBJ2-1; TRBD2 matches at 7 bases. The CDR3 runs 12 residues. Losses at the gene ends were 4 bases for V and 12 bases for J; bases not matched to a gene: 6. Germline CDR1 LNHDA, CDR2 SQIVND (reference sequence). CDR3 bases: TGTGCCAGTAGTACAACCCTAGCGGTGCAGTTCTTC. Translating it yields CASSTTLAVQFF.

The V and J genes are TRBV19 and TRBJ1-1, with a possible D match to TRBD1 (5 bases). With 5 bases removed from V and 2 bases from J, the gap between germline ends came to 9 bases. The CDR3 totals 13 residues. Germline CDR1 and CDR2: LNHDA and SQIVND (reference sequence). The CDR3, as DNA: TGTGCCAGTAGTGGCAGGGTTAACACTGAAGCTTTCTTT. It encodes CASSGRVNTEAFF.

V gene TRBV28 combines with J gene TRBJ2-1, with 10 bases aligning to TRBD1. The ends lost 5 bases at V and 0 bases at J; junction bases unmatched: 7. Germline CDR1 is MDHEN and CDR2 is SYDVKM. The CDR3 runs 17 residues. The CDR3 sequence: CASSPRQGASSYNEQFF. CDR3 coding DNA: TGTGCCAGCAGTCCAAGACAGGGGGCTTCCTCCTACAATGAGCAGTTCTTC.

The rearrangement uses TRBV19 and TRBJ2-7, with 7 bases matching TRBD1. CDR1 and CDR2 (germline): LNHDA, SQIVND (reference sequence). CDR3 size: 12 residues. V shed 8 bases, J shed 3 bases, and the junction held 4 bases outside the gene matches. CDR3 amino acids: CASGDRLYEQYF. DNA of the CDR3: TGTGCCAGTGGGGACAGACTCTACGAGCAGTACTTC.

The J gene is TRBJ1-4, the V gene TRBV18, with TRBD1 identical over 7 bases. V gave up 3 bases and J gave up 3 bases; unmatched junction bases: 4. The CDR3 loop spans 15 amino acids. The germline V gene encodes CDR1 KGHSH and CDR2 LQKENI. The CDR3 reads CASSPPGQPNEKLFF. In DNA, the CDR3 is TGTGCCAGCTCACCCCCGGGACAGCCTAATGAAAAACTGTTTTTT.

V is TRBV4-1 and J is TRBJ1-2; maybe TRBD1 (6 bases). This CDR3 contains 14 residues. Trimming removed 4 bases from V and 7 bases from J, with 16 bases in between. Germline V gene data show CDR1 as MGHRA and CDR2 as YSYEKL. The CDR3 is CASSPSGVLGGYTF. CDR3 sequence (DNA): TGCGCCAGCAGCCCGTCAGGGGTATTAGGTGGCTACACCTTC.

The CDR3 DNA reads as TGTGCCAGCAGCTTGGACAGGGAGTTCTATGGCTACACCTTC. It translates to CASSLDREFYGYTF. This chain joins TRBV7-2 and TRBJ1-2; 8 bases agree with TRBD1. Germline lookup yields CDR1 SGHTA and CDR2 FQGNSA. J lost 4 bases, V lost 3 bases, and 4 bases had no gene match. The CDR3 has 14 amino acids.

The genes are TRBV19 and TRBJ2-4; TRBD1 aligns across 8 bases. This CDR3 has 17 amino acids. Per the germline V gene, CDR1 is LNHDA and CDR2 is SQIVND (reference sequence). V dropped 6 bases and J dropped 2; count of bases not matched to a gene: 12. This CDR3 is CASSLTGVPLPKNIQYF. Here the CDR3 DNA reads TGTGCCAGTAGCCTGACAGGGGTCCCGTTACCCAAAAACATTCAGTACTTC. Full variable domain (rest looked up from reference TRBV19 and TRBJ2-4): DGGITQSPKYLFRKEGQNVTLSCEQNLNHDAMYWYRQDPGQGLRLIYYSQIVNDFQKGDIAEGYSVSREKKESFPLTVTSAQKNPTAFYLCASSLTGVPLPKNIQYFGAGTRLSVL.

The J gene is TRBJ2-3, the V gene TRBV24-1, with 9 bases aligning to TRBD2. CDR3 length equals 20 residues. Trimming at V came to 0 bases and at J to 3 bases, leaving 15 bases not matched to a gene. Germline V gene data show CDR1 as KGHDR and CDR2 as SFDVKD. The CDR3 loop is CATSDLQAGGGGLSTDTQYF. The CDR3 bases are TGTGCCACCAGTGATTTGCAAGCCGGCGGGGGGGGGCTCTCGACAGATACGCAGTATTTT.

This clone was detected only once. Here the CDR3 reads CASSEGANTDTQYF. In DNA, the CDR3 is TGTGCCAGCAGTGAAGGGGCGAACACAGATACGCAGTATTTT. The chain has TRBV6-1 and TRBJ2-3; D unclear. V dropped 1 base and J dropped 2 bases, with 7 bases sitting between them. Germline loops: CDR1 MNHNS, CDR2 SASEGT. The CDR3 totals 14 residues.

This clone has only a few counts. The chain carries TRBV11-2 and TRBJ2-7; 11 bases are shared with TRBD1. The CDR3 sequence is 17 residues long. The V and J ends lost 1 base and 4 bases, in that order; junction bases with no gene match: 9. The germline CDR1 and CDR2 sequences are SGHAT and FQNNGV. CDR3 nucleotide sequence: TGTGCCAGCAGCTTAGCGCGGGGACAGGGGGGTACGTACGAGCAGTACTTC. Amino acid sequence: CASSLARGQGGTYEQYF.

In this sample, this clone turned up a few times. J is TRBJ2-7 and V is TRBV10-1; 10 nucleotides agree with TRBD2. In germline, CDR1 is WNHNN, CDR2 SYGVQD (reference sequence). V gave up 8 bases and J gave up 0 bases; unmatched junction bases: 4. This CDR3 region has 14 residues. CDR3 amino acids: CASSGLADSYEQYF. In DNA, the CDR3 is TGCGCCAGCTCTGGACTAGCGGACTCCTACGAGCAGTACTTC.